This TCR beta chain was captured by sequencing in a study of blood T cell repertoires in COVID-19. The CDR3 runs to 17 residues. V was pared by 5 bases and J by 9 bases, with 23 bases between. Germline V gene lookup returns CDR1 SGHAT and CDR2 FQNNGV. As originally analysed: How many nucleated cells were present was estimated from reference gene primer amplification. The protocol was immunoSEQ multiplex PCR, while the TCRdb copy is restricted to in-frame clones and leaves out a portion. V and J calls and clone size are given by that table; D and trimming were obtained from the DNA. Counted here are 270,000 or so clones, around 89% occurring once; the ten biggest clones make up over 4%.

The source is a woman aged 25-40 years with acute COVID-19. V usage is TRBV11-2 and J usage is TRBJ1-6, with a tentative D call TRBD1 (5 bases). Sequencing was carried out using PBMCs or T cells enriched from blood (not recorded which). The CDR3 sequence: CASSLTGGPRRVSPLHF. For the CDR3, the DNA is TGTGCCAGCAGCCTAACGGGGGGACCGCGGCGGGTTTCACCCCTCCACTTT.